This T cell receptor beta chain stems from a study of blood T cell repertoires in COVID-19. Across the whole study: Samples taken during acute and convalescent COVID-19 were collected in the United States, Italy and Spain. PBMCs, B-cell-depleted T cells, or T cells provided the cDNA or gDNA that made up the material.

A single count supports this clone. In the original analysis: Reference gene primers were amplified, and this amplification served to estimate nucleated cell counts. Sequencing used immunoSEQ multiplex PCR; TCRdb keeps in-frame clones, though not all of them. V and J calls and clone size are those listed in that table; D and trimming were worked out from the DNA. The sample has tens of thousands of clones, approximately 80% seen once. With 4 bases removed from V and 3 bases from J, the gap between germline ends came to 13 bases. This CDR3 spans 14 amino acids. Germline V gives CDR1 MGHRA, CDR2 YSYEKL.

This receptor was taken from a human donor in a cohort sampled during active COVID-19. Specimen: peripheral blood. The chain combines TRBV4-1 with TRBJ2-7, with a tentative D call TRBD1 (7 bases). CDR3 sequence: CASSRGDSFYEQYF. As DNA, the CDR3 is TGCGCCAGCAGCCGGGGGGACAGCTTCTACGAGCAGTACTTC.